The TCR beta chain under discussion was sequenced for a study of control samples from healthy donors and cancer patients. V was trimmed by 0 bases and J by 2 bases, leaving 8 bases between them. This CDR3 is 14 amino acids long. In germline, CDR1 is MNHEY, CDR2 SVGEGT. The table came from immunoSEQ multiplex PCR; TCRdb's copy has only in-frame clones and leaves some out. The repertoire holds under 450,000 clones, with 80% to 95% as singletons. The sequenced material came from PBMCs. The origin of this receptor is a man in his forties with head and neck cancer. The gene calls are TRBV6-2 or TRBV6-3 and TRBJ2-7; D gene ambiguous. CDR3 bases: TGTGCCAGCAGTTACTCGGGTCTACCCTACGAGCAGTACTTC. Its protein is CASSYSGLPYEQYF.